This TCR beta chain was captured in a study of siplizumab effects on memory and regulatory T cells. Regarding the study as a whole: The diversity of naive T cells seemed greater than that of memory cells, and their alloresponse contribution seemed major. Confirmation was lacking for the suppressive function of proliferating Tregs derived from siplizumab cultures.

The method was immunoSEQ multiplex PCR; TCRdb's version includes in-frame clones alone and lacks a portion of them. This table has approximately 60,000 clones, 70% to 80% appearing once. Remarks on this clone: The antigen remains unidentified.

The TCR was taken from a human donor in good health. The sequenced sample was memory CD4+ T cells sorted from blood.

This CDR3 is CASSEAVETQYF. In DNA, the CDR3 is TGTGCCAGCAGTGAAGCGGTGGAGACCCAGTACTTC. The chain employs TRBV6-5 and TRBJ2-5, with D tentatively TRBD2 (5 bases). This CDR3 comprises 12 residues. The germline V gene encodes CDR1 MNHEY and CDR2 SVGAGI. V shed 5 bases and J shed 5 bases, with 9 bases lying between them.